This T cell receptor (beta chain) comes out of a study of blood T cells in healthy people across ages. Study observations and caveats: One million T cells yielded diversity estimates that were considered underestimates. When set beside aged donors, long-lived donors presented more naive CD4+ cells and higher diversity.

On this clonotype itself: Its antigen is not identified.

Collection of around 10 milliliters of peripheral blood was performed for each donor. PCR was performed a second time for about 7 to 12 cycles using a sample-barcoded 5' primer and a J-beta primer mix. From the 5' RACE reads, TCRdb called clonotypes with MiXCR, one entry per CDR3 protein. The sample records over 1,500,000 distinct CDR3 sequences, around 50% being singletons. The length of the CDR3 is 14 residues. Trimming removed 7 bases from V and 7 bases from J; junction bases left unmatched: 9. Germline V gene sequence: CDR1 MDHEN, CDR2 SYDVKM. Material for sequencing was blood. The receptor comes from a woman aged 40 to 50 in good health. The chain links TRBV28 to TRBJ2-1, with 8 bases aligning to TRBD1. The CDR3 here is CASTEDRAINEQFF. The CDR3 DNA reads TGTGCCAGCACCGAGGACAGGGCGATAAATGAGCAGTTCTTC. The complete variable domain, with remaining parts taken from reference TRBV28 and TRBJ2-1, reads DVKVTQSSRYLVKRTGEKVFLECVQDMDHENMFWYRQDPGLGLRLIYFSYDVKMKEKGDIPEGYSVSREKKERFSLILESASTNQTSMYLCASTEDRAINEQFFGPGTRLTVL.